Described below is a single T cell receptor beta chain sequence and its context. This clone was counted once. Its antigen has not been determined. Nothing much larger sits one base from this clone, and base qualities are not available. This entry belongs to a study of blood T cell repertoires in COVID-19 (dated by TCRdb to 2018 to 2021). Looking at the study overall: The collaborator samples originated in the United States, Italy and Spain and spanned the acute and convalescent phases of COVID-19. Sample metadata almost always included a de-identified subject ID, COVID-19 status, age in years and sex. The dataset comprised deeply sampled blood TCRbeta repertoires from subjects exposed to, actively infected with, or recovered from COVID-19. HLA class I and class II types, where available, came from metadata supplied by the sample provider rather than from assay-based typing. The repertoires were released in a freely available public database meant as a resource for research on the immune response to SARS-CoV-2. The material from the prospective study consisted of cDNA or gDNA derived from T cells, B-cell-depleted T cells, or PBMCs. Samples were obtained from the ongoing ImmuneRACE study (first 160 participants) and from roughly 1,300 subjects provided by 6 global collaborators.

Taken from the germline V gene, the CDR1 and CDR2 loops are SNHLY and FYNNEI. V loses 8 bases, J loses 7 bases, and the germline ends lie 17 bases apart. The CDR3 runs 13 residues from the cysteine to the phenylalanine. Just the 39-base CDR3 DNA is kept, in frame starting at base 1. Study-wide findings and limitations: The amount of clinical and demographic metadata varied by source and participant and was provided uncurated.

TCRbeta CDR3 regions were amplified from genomic DNA using the immunoSEQ Assay, a bias-controlled multiplex PCR. For the original study's pipeline: The number of nucleated cells in each sample was estimated by amplification of reference gene primers within the assay. To quantify the absolute abundance of each unique TCRbeta CDR3 rearrangement, sequence reads were collapsed and filtered. For each sample, productive Simpson clonality was calculated as the square root of Simpson's diversity index across productive rearrangements. TCRdb re-hosts the immuneACCESS table, in-frame sequences only. Its copies lack some clones; in the studies checked, an unresolved V gene accounts for under half of them, and the cause for the rest is not known. V and J calls and clone size are given by that table; D and trimming were obtained from the DNA. The sample table holds about 80,000 clones, of which roughly 90% were seen once. Jointly, the top ten make up about 12% of the sample.

The collaborating institutions used their own protocols to collect whole blood in K2EDTA tubes. For TCRbeta analysis, collaborators shipped samples in one of three forms: frozen whole blood, isolated PBMCs, or DNA extracted from either of those sample types. The sequenced material came from peripheral blood. The receptor chain draws on TRBV2 and TRBJ1-2, with TRBD1 tentatively as D gene (6 bases match). The clonotype comes from a man aged 65 to 79 with active or convalescent COVID-19. The CDR3 corresponds to CASCWLQGFGYTF. In nucleotide form, the sequence is TGTGCCAGCTGCTGGTTACAGGGTTTTGGCTACACCTTC.